This entry lists 16 T cell receptor beta chains sequenced from one sample in a study of early T cells in non-severe SARS-CoV-2 infection. One entry per CDR3 protein results from TCRdb running MiXCR on the 5' RACE reads. The profile shows roughly 90,000 distinct CDR3 sequences, over 12% of them singletons. Material for sequencing was whole blood. The receptors originated from an adult who was a healthcare worker with PCR-confirmed SARS-CoV-2 infection or an uninfected control (not recorded which).

This sequence joins TRBV11-2 and TRBJ2-1, with 10 bases aligning to TRBD2. This CDR3 has 17 amino acids. The germline CDR1 and CDR2 sequences are SGHAT and FQNNGV. The ends lost 4 bases at V and 7 bases at J; junction bases unmatched: 13. The CDR3 DNA reads as TGTGCCAGCAGCTCCCCCCATCTACTAGCGGGAAGGAATGAGCAGTTCTTC. Its translation: CASSSPHLLAGRNEQFF.

The chain couples TRBV11-2 to TRBJ1-2; tentatively, D is TRBD1 (6 bases). The germline V gene encodes CDR1 SGHAT and CDR2 FQNNGV. This CDR3 region has 13 residues. The ends were cut back, 5 bases at V and 1 base at J, with 8 bases in the middle. The CDR3 loop is CASSGDINYGYTF. CDR3 DNA sequence: TGTGCCAGCAGCGGGGACATTAACTATGGCTACACCTTC.

This clonotype has more than one count but fewer than ten. This chain joins TRBV10-2 and TRBJ1-1; D is perhaps TRBD1 (6 bases). The CDR3 length is 17 residues. Trimming cost V 2 bases and J 6 bases, with 22 bases left between them. CDR1 and CDR2 (germline): WSHSY, SAAADI. The CDR3 spells CASSERLWTPGGSEAFF. The CDR3 region has the DNA TGCGCCAGCAGTGAGAGACTTTGGACACCTGGGGGCTCTGAAGCTTTCTTT.

This rearrangement joins TRBV7-8 to TRBJ2-2, with a weak D call TRBD1 (6 bases). The CDR3 has 17 residues. The germline V gene has CDR1 SGHVS and CDR2 FQNEAQ. Between the trimmed V and J ends, which lost 5 bases and 4 bases, there was a span of 20 bases. The CDR3 here is CASSPQGAAGATGELFF. DNA for the CDR3: TGTGCCAGCAGCCCCCAGGGAGCGGCAGGGGCCACCGGGGAGCTGTTTTTT.

At least ten counts were recorded for this clonotype. The CDR3 nucleotides are TGCAGTGCTAGAGATATCAGGGTCACTAACTATGGCTACACCTTC. Translation gives CSARDIRVTNYGYTF. V gene TRBV20-1 combines with J gene TRBJ1-2; D might be TRBD1 (5 bases). Trimming shortened V by 0 bases and J by 0 bases, and 11 bases separated the two germline ends. The CDR3 spans 15 residues. CDR1 is DFQATT, CDR2 SNEGSKA, per germline (reference sequence).

This clonotype was seen many times. The chain employs TRBV12-3 or TRBV12-4 and TRBJ2-4; 9 bases agree with TRBD2. The CDR3 has 15 amino acids. Trimming cost V 3 bases and J 6 bases; bases outside gene matches: 6. The CDR3 DNA reads as TGTGCCAGCAGTTTCGCGGGAGGGCAGGGAAACATTCAGTACTTC. Protein sequence: CASSFAGGQGNIQYF.

This clonotype was picked up many times. This rearrangement joins TRBV7-9 to TRBJ2-5; D unresolved. Trimming shortened V by 3 bases and J by 1 base, and 18 bases separated the two germline ends. Germline V CDR1 and CDR2: SEHNR, FQNEAQ (reference sequence). CDR3 size: 17 residues. The CDR3 here is CASSFPALGLFQETQYF. The DNA for the CDR3 is TGTGCCAGCAGCTTCCCCGCCCTGGGCTTGTTCCAAGAGACCCAGTACTTC.

The rearrangement joins TRBV7-8 to TRBJ2-1, with a possible D match to TRBD1 (6 bases). The CDR3 is 16 residues long. Deletions cut 3 bases from V and 8 bases from J, with 20 bases between. Germline V gene sequence: CDR1 SGHVS, CDR2 FQNEAQ. CDR3 sequence reads: CASSFIQGTNVDEQFF. The CDR3 nucleotides are TGTGCCAGCAGCTTCATTCAGGGGACCAACGTGGATGAGCAGTTCTTC. Supplemented by reference TRBV7-8 and TRBJ2-1, the full variable domain reads GAGVSQSPRYKVAKRGQDVALRCDPISGHVSLFWYQQALGQGPEFLTYFQNEAQLDKSGLPSDRFFAERPEGSVSTLKIQRTQQEDSAVYLCASSFIQGTNVDEQFFGPGTRLTVL.

This clonotype was seen many times. The V gene is TRBV5-1, the J gene TRBJ2-1; 13 bases match TRBD2. CDR1 SGHRS and CDR2 YFSETQ come from the germline V gene. The CDR3 consists of 16 residues. The V segment lost 0 bases and the J segment 7 bases; nucleotides outside the gene matches: 4. The CDR3 protein is CASSLDATSGRNEQFF. CDR3 sequence (DNA): TGCGCCAGCAGCTTGGATGCGACTAGCGGGAGGAATGAGCAGTTCTTC.

The V gene is TRBV20-1, the J gene TRBJ2-2; 12 bases map to TRBD2. Germline CDR1 is DFQATT and CDR2 is SNEGSKA (reference sequence). The CDR3 has 14 amino acids. V trimming: 6 bases; J trimming: 6 bases; junction bases outside the gene matches: 5. CDR3 nucleotide sequence: TGCAGTGCCCTGACTAGCGGGAGCGCCGGGGAGCTGTTTTTT. Translation: CSALTSGSAGELFF.

This clonotype was counted at least ten times. The J gene is TRBJ1-5, the V gene TRBV2; D gene uncertain. V was trimmed by 1 base and J by 3 bases, leaving 7 bases between them. This CDR3 contains 14 residues. Germline CDR1 is SNHLY and CDR2 is FYNNEI. DNA for the CDR3: TGTGCCAGCAGTGAAGACAGCTTCAATCAGCCCCAGCATTTT. Amino acids: CASSEDSFNQPQHF.

This clonotype was detected many times. The chain employs TRBV3-1 and TRBJ2-1, with no clear D. V lost 4 bases, J lost 6 bases, and 10 bases lay in between. Germline CDR1 and CDR2: LGHDT and YNNKEL (reference sequence). The CDR3 totals 13 residues. This CDR3 reads CASSPSGRNEQFF. CDR3 DNA: TGTGCCAGCAGCCCCAGTGGGCGCAATGAGCAGTTCTTC.

Ten or more counts support this clonotype. J is TRBJ2-7 and V is TRBV29-1; D is possibly TRBD1 or TRBD2 (5 bases each). The CDR3 is made up of 12 amino acids. V was trimmed by 6 bases and J by 1 base, leaving 10 bases between them. Germline values: CDR1 SQVTM, CDR2 ANQGSEA. CDR3: CSVGTSSYEQYF. CDR3 bases: TGCAGCGTCGGGACCTCTTCCTACGAGCAGTACTTC.

This clonotype came up many times. CDR3 sequence reads: CASSSRSEAFF. DNA of the CDR3: TGTGCCAGCAGCTCCCGTAGTGAAGCTTTCTTT. This sequence joins TRBV11-1 and TRBJ1-1; no firm D call. Germline V gives CDR1 SGHAT, CDR2 FQDESV (reference sequence). The length of the CDR3 is 11 residues. V was clipped by 4 bases and J by 7 bases, with 7 bases between them.

The chain couples TRBV19 to TRBJ2-4; 10 positions match TRBD1. Germline assignment: CDR1 LNHDA and CDR2 SQIVND (reference sequence). V was clipped by 6 bases and J by 8 bases; unmatched bases: 7. The CDR3 is 14 amino acids. Here the CDR3 reads CASSPRDRGDIQYF. The DNA of the CDR3 is TGTGCCAGTAGCCCCCGGGACAGGGGAGACATTCAGTACTTC.

This clonotype was counted at least ten times. V is TRBV29-1 and J is TRBJ2-3; D ambiguous. Germline-derived CDR1 and CDR2 are SQVTM and ANQGSEA. V gave up 7 bases and J gave up 6 bases, with 14 bases separating them. The CDR3 runs 12 residues. The CDR3 DNA follows: TGCAGCGCAACAGTCCCGCCGGATACGCAGTATTTT. Amino acids: CSATVPPDTQYF.